This TCR beta chain was sequenced during a study of blood T cell dynamics during melanoma immunotherapy. The time point here: pre-treatment baseline. The CDR3 is 13 residues long. Deletions cut 4 bases from V and 7 bases from J, with 15 bases between. Germline lookup yields CDR1 SGHNT and CDR2 YYREEE (reference sequence). Measured with immunoSEQ multiplex PCR; TCRdb has only the in-frame clones, and not every one. The data contain some 13,000 clones, around 92% of them seen just once; the ten biggest clones take up 0.18%. The TCR sequence derives from a human donor with melanoma. The rearrangement links TRBV5-4 to TRBJ2-7; D is perhaps TRBD2 (6 bases). Sequences were derived from effector memory CD8+ T cells from blood, sampled from a patient treated with checkpoint blockade. The CDR3 nucleotides are TGTGCCAGCAGCCCCGGTGGAGGGTGGGAGCAGTACTTC. This translates into CASSPGGGWEQYF.